This is a list of T cell receptor beta chains from one sample in a study of blood T cells in healthy people across ages. TCRdb reanalysed the 5' RACE reads using MiXCR and keeps one entry per CDR3 protein. The sample holds about 580,000 distinct CDR3 sequences, 45% to 55% seen once. The material sequenced was blood. The origin of the receptors is an elderly man in good health. Each CDR3 is given with its conserved first and last residue. Each record gives: J gene, V gene, CDR3 protein.

>TRBJ2-1|TRBV7-2
CASSLATSGRNEQFF
>TRBJ1-2|TRBV29-1
CSVEEGDYGYTF
>TRBJ2-3|TRBV6-5
CASSTSGFTDTQYF
>TRBJ2-1|TRBV6-5
CASSYQGKVDEQFF
>TRBJ2-1|TRBV12-3/TRBV12-4
CASRPGQGDNEQFF
>TRBJ2-5|TRBV30
CAWSVLLETQYF
>TRBJ2-5|TRBV29-1
CSGQLPGTINEQYF
>TRBJ2-7|TRBV12-3/TRBV12-4
CASSLQQGGYEQYF
>TRBJ2-1|TRBV12-3/TRBV12-4
CASSFALEQFF
>TRBJ1-6|TRBV25-1
CASTPTGYNSPLHF
>TRBJ2-7|TRBV27
CASSQRQGLHEQYF
>TRBJ1-5|TRBV9
CASSPAGGPDQPQHF
>TRBJ2-5|TRBV5-1
CVSSHSGTEETQYF
>.|TRBV11-1
CASSTGGQASCEQYF